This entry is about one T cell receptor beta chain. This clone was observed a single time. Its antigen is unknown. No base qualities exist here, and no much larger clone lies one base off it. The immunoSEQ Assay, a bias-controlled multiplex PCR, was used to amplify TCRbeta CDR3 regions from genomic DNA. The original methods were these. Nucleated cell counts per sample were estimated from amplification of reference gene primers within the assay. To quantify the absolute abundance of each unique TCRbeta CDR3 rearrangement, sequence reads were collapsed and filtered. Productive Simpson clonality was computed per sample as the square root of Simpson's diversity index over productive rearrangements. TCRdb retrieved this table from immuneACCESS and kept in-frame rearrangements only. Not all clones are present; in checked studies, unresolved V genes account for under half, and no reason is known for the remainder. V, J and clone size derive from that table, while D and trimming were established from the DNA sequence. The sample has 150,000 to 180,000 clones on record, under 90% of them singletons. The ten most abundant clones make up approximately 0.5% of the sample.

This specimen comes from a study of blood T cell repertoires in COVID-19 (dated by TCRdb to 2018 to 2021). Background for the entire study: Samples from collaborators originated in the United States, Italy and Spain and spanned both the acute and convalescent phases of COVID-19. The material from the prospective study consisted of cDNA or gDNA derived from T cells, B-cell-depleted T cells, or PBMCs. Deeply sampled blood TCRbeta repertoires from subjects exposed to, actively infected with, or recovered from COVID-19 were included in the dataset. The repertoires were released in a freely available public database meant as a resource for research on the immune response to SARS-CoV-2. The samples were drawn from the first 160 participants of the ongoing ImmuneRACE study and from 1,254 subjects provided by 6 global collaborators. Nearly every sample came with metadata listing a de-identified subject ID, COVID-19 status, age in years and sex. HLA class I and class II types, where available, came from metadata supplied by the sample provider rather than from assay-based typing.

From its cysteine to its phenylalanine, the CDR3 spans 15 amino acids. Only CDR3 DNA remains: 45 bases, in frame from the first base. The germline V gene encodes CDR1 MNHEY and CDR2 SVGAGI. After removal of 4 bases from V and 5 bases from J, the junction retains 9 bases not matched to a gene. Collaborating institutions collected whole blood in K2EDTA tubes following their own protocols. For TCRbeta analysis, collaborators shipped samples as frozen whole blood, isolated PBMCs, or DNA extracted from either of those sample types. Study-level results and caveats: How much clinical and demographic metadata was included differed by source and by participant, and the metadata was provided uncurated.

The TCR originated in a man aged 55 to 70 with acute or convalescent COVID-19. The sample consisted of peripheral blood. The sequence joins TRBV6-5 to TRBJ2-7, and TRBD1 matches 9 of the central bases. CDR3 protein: CASSSPGQGVHEQYF. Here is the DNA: TGTGCCAGCAGTTCCCCGGGACAGGGTGTACACGAGCAGTACTTC.